This record looks at one T cell receptor beta chain sequence and its context. Its matching antigen is unknown. Unrecorded immune exposure was likely among donors, who were nominally healthy when sampled. J was trimmed by 5 bases and V by 2 bases; bases with no gene match: 3. The CDR3 consists of 15 residues. Germline V gives CDR1 LNHDA, CDR2 SQIVND (reference sequence). This entry is derived from a study of cytomegalovirus exposure and HLA in healthy donors. Study observations and caveats: From TCR beta sequences, most subjects' HLA-A and HLA-B alleles were reportedly predicted accurately. Many donors shared some public TCRs, even though most TCR sequences were rare.

Researchers ran the PCR with 60 Vbeta and 13 Jbeta primers. Repertoires were generated with immunoSEQ multiplex PCR, while TCRdb's copy carries only in-frame clones and drops some. The profile shows 75,000 to 100,000 clones, approximately 85% of them singletons. This chain connects TRBV19 to TRBJ1-6; 7 positions match TRBD1. This clonotype was sampled from a man aged 35 to 55 in good health and CMV-seropositive. The sequenced sample consisted of PBMCs. The DNA of the CDR3 is TGTGCCAGTAGTATAACGCAGGGGGATAATTCACCCCTCCACTTT. Translation: CASSITQGDNSPLHF.